This is a list of T cell receptor beta chains from one sample in a study of T cells after posttransplantation cyclophosphamide. The data were produced by immunoSEQ multiplex PCR, yet TCRdb's version contains in-frame clones alone and is incomplete. The sample records around 66,000 clones, 90% to 95% being singletons. Sequenced sample: PBMCs. The receptor source for this set is a woman aged 30 to 39 in good health and a related stem cell transplant donor. Both conserved end residues are part of each CDR3. The D gene is left open where the match is weak. Clone size is stated in some rows and not others, as once, few, many or a class when expanded.

j_call clone_size v_call d_call cdr3_aa cdr3_nt
TRBJ1-2 - TRBV9 - CASSALRQASSYGYTF TGTGCCAGCAGCGCCCTTAGACAGGCCTCTAGCTATGGCTACACCTTC
TRBJ2-7 - TRBV6-6 TRBD1 CASSYSGDRGQYEQYF TGTGCCAGCAGTTACTCGGGGGACAGGGGTCAGTACGAGCAGTACTTC
TRBJ2-7 - TRBV7-2 - CASGDRYEQYF TGTGCCAGCGGGGACCGTTACGAGCAGTACTTC
TRBJ1-1 once TRBV7-9 - CASSHQGIRDTEAFF TGTGCCAGCAGCCACCAAGGGATAAGGGACACTGAAGCTTTCTTT
TRBJ1-2 - TRBV6-5 - CASRSGYGYTF TGTGCCAGCCGTTCTGGTTATGGCTACACCTTC
TRBJ2-1 - TRBV5-1 - CASSLDSRAYNEQFF TGCGCCAGCAGCTTGGATAGTCGTGCCTACAATGAGCAGTTCTTC
TRBJ1-2 few TRBV7-9 - CASSLGPPSGYTF TGTGCCAGCAGCTTAGGGCCGCCCAGCGGCTACACCTTC
TRBJ2-3 - TRBV10-3 - CAISPGPTDTQYF TGTGCCATCAGCCCTGGTCCCACAGATACGCAGTATTTT
TRBJ2-3 - TRBV5-5 TRBD2 CASTTGLAASTDTQYF TGTGCCAGCACCACGGGACTAGCGGCTAGCACAGATACGCAGTATTTT
TRBJ2-5 - TRBV5-1 - CASSFRGLGQETQYF TGCGCCAGCAGCTTCCGGGGGTTGGGGCAGGAGACCCAGTACTTC
TRBJ1-2 - TRBV27 - CASSHRINYGYTF TGTGCCAGCAGCCACAGAATCAACTATGGCTACACCTTC
TRBJ2-7 few TRBV4-1 - CASSQDGGSDEQYF TGCGCCAGCAGCCAAGATGGCGGTTCAGACGAGCAGTACTTC
TRBJ2-1 - TRBV2 - CASNSGIPNNEQFF TGTGCCAGCAATTCCGGGATCCCTAACAATGAGCAGTTCTTC
TRBJ2-1 - TRBV4-1 TRBD1 CASSHGPGTGQINEQFF TGCGCCAGCAGCCATGGTCCCGGGACAGGCCAAATCAATGAGCAGTTCTTC
TRBJ2-7 - TRBV5-1 TRBD1 CASSFTPGQGVNEQYF TGCGCCAGCAGCTTCACCCCGGGACAGGGTGTAAACGAGCAGTACTTC
TRBJ1-1 - TRBV30 - CAWSPLGANTEAFF TGTGCCTGGTCCCCTTTGGGGGCTAACACTGAAGCTTTCTTT
TRBJ1-6 - TRBV5-5 - CASSLAPDSNNSPLHF TGTGCCAGCAGCTTGGCTCCGGACAGCAATAATTCACCCCTCCACTTT
TRBJ1-1 few TRBV4-2 TRBD1 CASSLGQAMNTEAFF TGTGCCAGCAGCCTAGGACAGGCAATGAACACTGAAGCTTTCTTT
TRBJ2-4 - TRBV6-5 - CASRTGGLAKNIQYF TGTGCCAGCAGGACGGGGGGCCTAGCCAAAAACATTCAGTACTTC
TRBJ1-3 - TRBV7-2 - CASSPIGGGGNTIYF TGTGCCAGCAGCCCCATCGGGGGGGGCGGAAACACCATATATTTT
TRBJ2-4 few TRBV27 - CASSLSGNIQYF TGTGCCAGCAGTTTATCGGGAAACATTCAGTACTTC
TRBJ1-2 - TRBV5-6 - CASSSGTLYGYTF TGTGCCAGCAGCTCTGGGACTCTCTATGGCTACACCTTC
TRBJ1-2 - TRBV18 TRBD1 CASSSSGTDNYGYTF TGTGCCAGCTCATCCTCCGGGACAGATAACTATGGCTACACCTTC
TRBJ1-1 once TRBV19 - CASSIGRGRLNTEAFF TGTGCCAGTAGTATAGGTCGGGGCCGCCTAAACACTGAAGCTTTCTTT
TRBJ1-2 - TRBV2 TRBD1 CASSSPGQGNYGYTF TGTGCCAGCAGTTCCCCGGGACAGGGTAACTATGGCTACACCTTC
TRBJ1-4 - TRBV15 - CATSPPPQGAEKLFF TGTGCCACCAGCCCCCCCCCGCAGGGTGCTGAAAAACTGTTTTTT
TRBJ2-2 - TRBV29-1 TRBD1 CSVAAGGWGELFF TGCAGCGTTGCGGCAGGGGGTTGGGGGGAGCTGTTTTTT
TRBJ1-6 - TRBV2 TRBD1 CASSEFRGGNSPLHF TGTGCCAGCAGTGAATTCAGGGGGGGTAATTCACCCCTCCACTTT
TRBJ2-1 - TRBV19 - CASSGTMISREQFF TGTGCCAGTTCCGGGACAATGATTAGCCGTGAGCAGTTCTTC
TRBJ2-1 - TRBV7-7 - CASSTGHRSYNEQFF TGTGCCAGCAGCACGGGACATCGCTCCTACAATGAGCAGTTCTTC
TRBJ2-7 few TRBV5-4 - CASSLDSFYEQYF TGTGCCAGCAGCTTGGACAGCTTTTACGAGCAGTACTTC
TRBJ2-7 - TRBV4-1 - CASSQPGQVYEQYF TGCGCCAGCAGCCAGCCAGGGCAGGTCTACGAGCAGTACTTC
TRBJ1-5 - TRBV5-1 TRBD1 CASSSGQPNQPQHF TGCGCCAGCAGTTCGGGACAGCCCAATCAGCCCCAGCATTTT
TRBJ1-1 once TRBV6-5 TRBD1 CASRGTGGAGTEAFF TGTGCCAGCAGAGGGACAGGGGGCGCGGGCACTGAAGCTTTCTTT
TRBJ1-5 - TRBV2 - CASMRGMGNQPQHF TGTGCCAGCATGCGGGGTATGGGCAATCAGCCCCAGCATTTT
TRBJ2-1 - TRBV29-1 TRBD1 CSVVGGQGYNEQFF TGCAGCGTTGTGGGGGGACAGGGGTACAATGAGCAGTTCTTC
TRBJ1-2 once TRBV5-1 TRBD1 CASSVDRGPPHYGYTF TGCGCCAGCAGCGTCGACAGGGGCCCCCCTCACTATGGCTACACCTTC
TRBJ2-7 - TRBV7-8 - CASSFSDFGEQYF TGTGCCAGCAGCTTCTCGGACTTCGGGGAGCAGTACTTC
TRBJ1-5 - TRBV4-1 TRBD1 CASSQPDRGAGQPQHF TGCGCCAGCAGCCAGCCGGACAGGGGCGCGGGTCAGCCCCAGCATTTT
TRBJ1-1 - TRBV18 - CASSPREGGTEAFF TGTGCCAGCTCACCCCGGGAGGGGGGGACTGAAGCTTTCTTT
TRBJ1-1 - TRBV5-8 - CASSLARIEAFF TGTGCCAGCAGCTTGGCCAGGATTGAAGCTTTCTTT
TRBJ1-2 - TRBV5-4 - CASSLTKRRDLNYGYTF TGTGCCAGCAGCCTGACGAAGCGCAGGGACCTTAACTATGGCTACACCTTC
TRBJ2-1 - TRBV2 - CASKGVRSGYNEQFF TGTGCCAGCAAGGGGGTCCGCTCGGGGTACAATGAGCAGTTCTTC
TRBJ2-7 - TRBV7-2 - CASSVQTGSGNEQYF TGTGCCAGCAGCGTACAAACAGGGTCCGGGAACGAGCAGTACTTC
TRBJ1-5 - TRBV10-3 - CAISDPTVNQPQHF TGTGCCATCAGTGACCCGACAGTCAATCAGCCCCAGCATTTT
TRBJ2-4 - TRBV7-2 - CASSAQALGPKNIQYF TGTGCCAGCAGCGCCCAGGCATTGGGACCTAAAAACATTCAGTACTTC
TRBJ1-4 - TRBV15 - CATSRGRKLFF TGTGCCACCAGCAGAGGGAGAAAACTGTTTTTT
TRBJ1-2 - TRBV29-1 - CSVEGYTF TGCAGCGTTGAAGGCTACACCTTC
TRBJ1-1 - TRBV9 - CASSDLLQGNTEAFF TGTGCCAGCAGCGACCTACTACAGGGGAACACTGAAGCTTTCTTT
TRBJ2-7 - TRBV27 TRBD2 CASRRDGSGGPYEQYF TGTGCCAGCCGCCGCGATGGTAGCGGGGGGCCCTACGAGCAGTACTTC
TRBJ2-5 - TRBV19 TRBD1 CASGQDEQETQYF TGTGCCAGTGGACAGGATGAGCAAGAGACCCAGTACTTC
TRBJ2-3 - TRBV9 - CASSVRGTDTQYF TGTGCCAGCAGCGTGCGGGGCACAGATACGCAGTATTTT
TRBJ2-7 - TRBV9 - CASSAHSPREQYF TGTGCCAGCAGCGCCCACTCCCCACGCGAGCAGTACTTC